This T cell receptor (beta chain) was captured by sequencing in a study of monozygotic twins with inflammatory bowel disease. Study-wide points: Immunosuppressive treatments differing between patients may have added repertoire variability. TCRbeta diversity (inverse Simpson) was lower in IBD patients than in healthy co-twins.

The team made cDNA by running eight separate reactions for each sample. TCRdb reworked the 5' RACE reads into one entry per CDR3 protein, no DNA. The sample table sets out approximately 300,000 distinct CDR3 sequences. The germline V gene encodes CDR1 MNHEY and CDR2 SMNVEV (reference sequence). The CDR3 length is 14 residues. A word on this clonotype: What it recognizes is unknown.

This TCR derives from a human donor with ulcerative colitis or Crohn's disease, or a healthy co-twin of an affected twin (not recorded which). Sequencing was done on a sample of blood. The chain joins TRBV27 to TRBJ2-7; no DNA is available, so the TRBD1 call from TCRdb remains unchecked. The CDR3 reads CASSTGTGVYEQYF.